These 5 T cell receptor beta chains originate from one sample sequenced in a study of blood T cell repertoires in COVID-19. Generated by immunoSEQ multiplex PCR, the TCRdb table keeps only in-frame clones and is missing some. This sample has 490,000 or so clones, with roughly 90% found just once. The source material was PBMCs or T cells enriched from blood (not recorded which). The receptors here all came from a woman aged 40 to 50 who had recovered from COVID-19.

V usage is TRBV3-1 (or the pseudogene TRBV3-2) and J usage is TRBJ2-5; 7 bases line up with TRBD2. The CDR3 covers 14 residues. Germline CDR1 reads LGHDT; CDR2 reads YNNKEL (reference sequence). The trim removed 3 bases at V and 0 bases at J, leaving 1 base unmatched. The CDR3 sequence: CASSQLADQETQYF. The CDR3 DNA is TGTGCCAGCAGCCAGCTAGCGGACCAAGAGACCCAGTACTTC.

V gene TRBV27 combines with J gene TRBJ1-1, with D uncertain. V lost 3 bases and J lost 2, with 7 bases in between. Germline CDR1 is MNHEY and CDR2 is SMNVEV (reference sequence). This CDR3 spans 13 amino acids. CDR3 protein: CASSLAENTEAFF. The CDR3 region has the DNA TGTGCCAGCAGTTTGGCAGAAAACACTGAAGCTTTCTTT.

J is TRBJ1-1 and V is TRBV29-1, with D maybe TRBD1 (6 bases). The germline V gene has CDR1 SQVTM and CDR2 ANQGSEA. This CDR3 has 12 amino acids. V was pared by 6 bases and J by 5 bases, with 13 bases between. CDR3 amino acids: CSVDTGSTEAFF. DNA for the CDR3: TGCAGCGTGGATACAGGGTCTACTGAAGCTTTCTTT.

V gene TRBV4-1 combines with J gene TRBJ1-1; TRBD1 aligns across 7 bases. Per the germline V gene, CDR1 is MGHRA and CDR2 is YSYEKL. This CDR3 region has 15 residues. V shed 5 bases and J 3 bases; nucleotides not matched to a gene: 9. DNA of the CDR3: TGCGCCAGCAGCAATTCGGCGGACAGGCACACTGAAGCTTTCTTT. Its translation: CASSNSADRHTEAFF.

The chain employs TRBV27 and TRBJ2-3; D may be TRBD2 (5 bases). Deletions cut 7 bases from V and 2 bases from J, with 13 bases between. Germline CDR1 MNHEY, CDR2 SMNVEV (reference sequence). The CDR3 length is 14 residues. CDR3 sequence: CASKAETYTDTQYF. The CDR3 bases are TGTGCCAGCAAAGCGGAGACCTACACAGATACGCAGTATTTT.